These T cell receptor beta chains were read from a single sample in a study of blood T cell repertoires in COVID-19. Repertoires were generated with immunoSEQ multiplex PCR, while TCRdb's copy carries only in-frame clones and drops some. The sample lists 40,000 or so clones, 88% occurring once. Sequencing input: peripheral blood. The receptors shown here come from a human donor in a cohort sampled during active COVID-19. CDR3s include the opening cysteine and the closing phenylalanine or tryptophan. The order of the fields is CDR3 DNA, CDR3 protein, D gene, V gene, clone size, J gene. The D gene is left open where the match is weak. Clone size appears in some rows only: once, few, many, or a class for an expanded clone.

TGTGCCAGTGCGAACAGGGGGCGGCCCCAGCATTTT | CASANRGRPQHF | TRBD1 | TRBV19 | few | TRBJ1-5
TGTGCCAGCAGCTTTCCTGGACAGGGTTATGGCTACACCTTC | CASSFPGQGYGYTF | TRBD1 | TRBV7-9 | few | TRBJ1-2
TGTGCCAGCACTATCGGCGGATACACAGATACGCAGTATTTT | CASTIGGYTDTQYF | NA | TRBV6-5 | NA | TRBJ2-3
TGTGCCACTGACAGGGGAGGCGGGGAGCAGTACTTC | CATDRGGGEQYF | TRBD1 | TRBV6-5 | NA | TRBJ2-7
TGCGCCAGCCCCAGGGGGCAGGGTCGCTACGAGCAGTACTTC | CASPRGQGRYEQYF | TRBD1 | TRBV5-1 | NA | TRBJ2-7
TGTGCCATCAGTGGTGGAGACTTCGAGGGAGGCTACACCTTC | CAISGGDFEGGYTF | NA | TRBV10-3 | NA | TRBJ1-2
TGTGCCAGTAGTATGTGGACAGGGCGTACTGAAGCTTTCTTT | CASSMWTGRTEAFF | TRBD1 | TRBV19 | NA | TRBJ1-1
TGTGCCAGCAGCCGGGACAGGGGGCCTCCCTACAATGAGCAGTTCTTC | CASSRDRGPPYNEQFF | TRBD1 | TRBV3-1/TRBV3-2 | NA | TRBJ2-1
TGTGCCAGCAGACAGGGAAGGAACACCGGGGAGCTGTTTTTT | CASRQGRNTGELFF | NA | TRBV27 | NA | TRBJ2-2
TGTGCCAGCAGCCTATCAGGGTTTGGTGCGCAAGAGACCCAGTACTTC | CASSLSGFGAQETQYF | NA | TRBV25-1 | NA | TRBJ2-5
TGCAGCGTTGCGAGGGGGAGTACCTACGAGCAGTACTTC | CSVARGSTYEQYF | NA | TRBV29-1 | NA | TRBJ2-7
TGTGCCAGCAGCCGGTTAGGGGGGGCTGTCGAGCAGTACTTC | CASSRLGGAVEQYF | NA | TRBV6-5 | NA | TRBJ2-7
TGTGCCAGCAGCCAAGGGGGACAGGGGCTTTATTTT | CASSQGGQGLYF | TRBD1 | TRBV3-1/TRBV3-2 | few | TRBJ1-5
TGTGCCAGCAGCTTGAGGTTCGGGCAGGGAGGAACAGATACGCAGTATTTT | CASSLRFGQGGTDTQYF | NA | TRBV5-4 | once | TRBJ2-3
TGTGCCAGCAGCTTGTATGGGGACTCCCAAGAGACCCAGTACTTC | CASSLYGDSQETQYF | NA | TRBV7-9 | once | TRBJ2-5
TGTGCCAGCAGCATGGGACAGGGGCTGGATGAGCAGTTCTTC | CASSMGQGLDEQFF | TRBD1 | TRBV7-8 | few | TRBJ2-1
TGTGCCAGCAGCCAAGTTGGACCCCGGGACAGGGGTTATTCGAGCAATCAGCCCCAGCATTTT | CASSQVGPRDRGYSSNQPQHF | TRBD1 | TRBV3-1/TRBV3-2 | NA | TRBJ1-5
TGTGCCAGCAGCTCGACCCCCCGGGGGAATGAAAAACTGTTTTTT | CASSSTPRGNEKLFF | NA | TRBV11-2 | NA | TRBJ1-4
TGTGCCAGCAGTGATCCGCGACAGGGGACGTACAATGAGCAGTTCTTC | CASSDPRQGTYNEQFF | TRBD1 | TRBV25-1 | NA | TRBJ2-1
TGTGCCAGCAGCTTGAGGGGGCTGAACACTGAAGCTTTCTTT | CASSLRGLNTEAFF | TRBD1 | TRBV7-2 | NA | TRBJ1-1
TGTGCCAGCTCAAGCCCGGGACAGGGAAGTTCACCCCTCCACTTT | CASSSPGQGSSPLHF | TRBD1 | TRBV18 | few | TRBJ1-6
TGTGCCAGTAGTTGGGACTATTCCCTTGGGGCTACGCAGTATTTT | CASSWDYSLGATQYF | TRBD2 | TRBV19 | NA | TRBJ2-3
TGTGCCAGCAGTTACGAGGCAGGGGACACAGATACGCAGTATTTT | CASSYEAGDTDTQYF | NA | TRBV6-2/TRBV6-3 | NA | TRBJ2-3
TGTGCCAGCTCACCAAGGTCGGGACAGGGGAGCTACGAGCAGTACTTC | CASSPRSGQGSYEQYF | TRBD1 | TRBV18 | NA | TRBJ2-7
TGTGCCAGCAGCTTACAAGCGGGGAAAGTTTTTAATGAGCAGTTCTTC | CASSLQAGKVFNEQFF | TRBD2 | TRBV11-2 | many | TRBJ2-1
TGTGCCAGCAGCTTAACGGTACACACTGAAGCTTTCTTT | CASSLTVHTEAFF | NA | TRBV7-9 | NA | TRBJ1-1
TGTGCCAGCAGGGCACAGGGCTCTGGAAACACCATATATTTT | CASRAQGSGNTIYF | NA | TRBV6-5 | NA | TRBJ1-3
TGTGCCAGCAGCATAGGGACAGTCACAGATACGCAGTATTTT | CASSIGTVTDTQYF | TRBD1 | TRBV5-5 | NA | TRBJ2-3
TGTGCCAGCAGCTTCCGAGGCTTGACAGATGGAAACACCATATATTTT | CASSFRGLTDGNTIYF | NA | TRBV11-3 | NA | TRBJ1-3
TGTGCCAGCAGTCAGACGGACTTCTACGAGCAGTACTTC | CASSQTDFYEQYF | NA | TRBV6-5 | NA | TRBJ2-7
TGTGCCAGCAGCCAGGGGCAGACCCCCACTGAAGCTTTCTTT | CASSQGQTPTEAFF | NA | TRBV3-1/TRBV3-2 | NA | TRBJ1-1
TGTGCCAGCAGTGAAACAGGGAAAGGTTCTGAAGCTTTCTTT | CASSETGKGSEAFF | NA | TRBV6-1 | few | TRBJ1-1
TGTGCCAGCAGTTACTCAGACCGGAGCTCTGGAAACACCATATATTTT | CASSYSDRSSGNTIYF | NA | TRBV6-5 | NA | TRBJ1-3
TGTGCCAGCAGCTCCAGGGGGATGACCTACGAGCAGTACTTC | CASSSRGMTYEQYF | TRBD1 | TRBV7-9 | NA | TRBJ2-7
TGTGCCAGTAGACTTCCTGGGGGCGCAGGGAATCAGCCCCAGCATTTT | CASRLPGGAGNQPQHF | NA | TRBV19 | NA | TRBJ1-5
TGTGCCAGCAGTCCTAGACAGGGGTCATTATATGGCTACACCTTC | CASSPRQGSLYGYTF | TRBD1 | TRBV6-5 | NA | TRBJ1-2
TGTGCCAGTAGTCCCGGACAGGGGGCTTACACCGGGGAGCTGTTTTTT | CASSPGQGAYTGELFF | TRBD1 | TRBV19 | NA | TRBJ2-2
TGTGCCAGCAGTTTCTCAGGGAATCAGCCCCAGCATTTT | CASSFSGNQPQHF | NA | TRBV27 | NA | TRBJ1-5
TGTGCCAGCAGCTTGGCCGGGCCAGAGGGCCATGGCTACACCTTC | CASSLAGPEGHGYTF | NA | TRBV5-5 | NA | TRBJ1-2
TGTGCCAGCAGTTACTCTTCTTTGGGGCGTCAGCCCCAGCATTTT | CASSYSSLGRQPQHF | NA | TRBV6-5 | NA | TRBJ1-5
TGTGCCAGCAAGCAAGTTTATAATTCACCCCTCCACTTT | CASKQVYNSPLHF | NA | TRBV7-2 | NA | TRBJ1-6
TGCAGCGTTGAAGCACGAGGAATCGGCGGCTACACCTTC | CSVEARGIGGYTF | NA | TRBV29-1 | NA | TRBJ1-2
TGTGCCAGCAGTACGGGGCAGGGGATAGGTGGCTACACCTTC | CASSTGQGIGGYTF | NA | TRBV2 | NA | TRBJ1-2
TGTGCCTGGTCGTTCGGGGGAGGGTATGGCTACACCTTC | CAWSFGGGYGYTF | NA | TRBV30 | NA | TRBJ1-2
TGTGCCAGCAGTTACACCCACAGCCCCAATCAGCCCCAGCATTTT | CASSYTHSPNQPQHF | NA | TRBV6-2/TRBV6-3 | NA | TRBJ1-5
TGTGCCTGGAGTGACAGCTTTAGCAATCAGCCCCAGCATTTT | CAWSDSFSNQPQHF | NA | TRBV30 | NA | TRBJ1-5
TGCGCCAGCAGCTTGGGATCAGCCCGCAGCGGGAATTCACCCCTCCACTTT | CASSLGSARSGNSPLHF | NA | TRBV5-1 | NA | TRBJ1-6
TGTGCCAGCAGCCCCCTAGTAGCGGGGGGATACAATGAGCAGTTCTTC | CASSPLVAGGYNEQFF | TRBD2 | TRBV7-8 | NA | TRBJ2-1
TGTGCCACCAGCGCCTACCGGACCGCAGGGGGTGAGCAGTTCTTC | CATSAYRTAGGEQFF | TRBD1 | TRBV15 | NA | TRBJ2-1
TGCAGCGCCTCCGTCGGCGGGGGGGCGGAGACCCAGTACTTC | CSASVGGGAETQYF | TRBD2 | TRBV29-1 | NA | TRBJ2-5
TGTGCCAGCAGTCTCCCGGGCACTGAAGCTTTCTTT | CASSLPGTEAFF | NA | TRBV28 | NA | TRBJ1-1
TGTGCCAGTAGTATTTACACAACTAACTATGGCTACACCTTC | CASSIYTTNYGYTF | NA | TRBV19 | once | TRBJ1-2
TGTGCCAGCAGCTTTCGACAGGGATTGATATCCTACGAGCAGTACTTC | CASSFRQGLISYEQYF | TRBD1 | TRBV5-5 | once | TRBJ2-7
TGTGCCAGCAGTTTTGACATGCCCTACGAGCAGTACTTC | CASSFDMPYEQYF | NA | TRBV12-3/TRBV12-4 | NA | TRBJ2-7